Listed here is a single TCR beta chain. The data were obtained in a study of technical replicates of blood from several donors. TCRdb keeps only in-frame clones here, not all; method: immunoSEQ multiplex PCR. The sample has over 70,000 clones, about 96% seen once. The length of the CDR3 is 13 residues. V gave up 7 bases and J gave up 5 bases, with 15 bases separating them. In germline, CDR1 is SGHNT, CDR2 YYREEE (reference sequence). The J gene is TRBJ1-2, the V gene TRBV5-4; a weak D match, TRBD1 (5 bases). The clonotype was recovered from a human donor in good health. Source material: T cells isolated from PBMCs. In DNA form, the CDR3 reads TGTGCCAGCGGCCTTCAGGGAAGATATGGCTACACCTTC. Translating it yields CASGLQGRYGYTF.